The 28 T cell receptor beta chains below come from one sample, sequenced in a study of lymphopenia after photon versus proton radiotherapy. Some clones are missing from TCRdb's copy, which holds only in-frame ones; the method was immunoSEQ multiplex PCR. Here the sample spans roughly 30,000 clones, around nine tenths being singletons. Source: peripheral blood, taken from a patient treated with proton-based radiotherapy. The receptors here all came from a woman aged 60-70 years with cholangiocarcinoma. Some clones in this sample may be carry-over from other donors' samples.

This clone was found once. This rearrangement joins TRBV6-6 to TRBJ2-2, with D perhaps TRBD2 (5 bases). Trimming left V 5 bases short and J 6 bases short, with 13 bases between. Germline assignment: CDR1 MNHNY and CDR2 SVGAGI (reference sequence). There are 14 residues in the CDR3. The DNA for the CDR3 is TGTGCCAGCAGTCTTACTCGGGATTCCGGGGAGCTGTTTTTT. Translated, it gives CASSLTRDSGELFF.

The chain combines TRBV5-1 with TRBJ2-5; D is tentatively TRBD1 or TRBD2 (6 bases each). Germline V CDR1 and CDR2: SGHRS, YFSETQ. CDR3 size: 15 residues. The V gene lost 3 bases and the J gene lost 9 bases, with 21 bases spanning the gap. CDR3: CASSSHDGGRSAQYF. CDR3 sequence (DNA): TGCGCCAGCAGCTCACACGATGGGGGGCGATCGGCCCAGTACTTC.

Here the CDR3 DNA reads TGTGCCAGCAGCAACACAGGGGGCTTCAGTCAGCCCCAGCATTTT. This codes for CASSNTGGFSQPQHF. The chain joins TRBV21-1 to TRBJ1-5; the listed D gene, TRBD1, was not tested against the DNA. TRBV21-1 is a pseudogene locus. CDR3 size: 15 residues.

V is TRBV12-2 and J is TRBJ1-2. TRBV12-2 is flagged as a pseudogene. The CDR3 spans 14 residues. The CDR3 here is CASRFIGSGYGYTF. Here the CDR3 DNA reads TGTGCAAGTCGCTTTATCGGCAGCGGCTATGGCTACACCTTC.

The CDR3 coding sequence is TGTGCCAGCAGAACCAGGGGGTATGAGCAGTTCTTC. It encodes CASRTRGYEQFF. The rearrangement uses TRBV27 and TRBJ2-1; 7 bases align to TRBD1. Germline-derived CDR1 and CDR2 are MNHEY and SMNVEV (reference sequence). With V trimmed by 6 bases and J by 8 bases, 4 bases remained unmatched. The CDR3 extends over 12 amino acids.

This chain connects TRBV7-2 to TRBJ2-7; D may be TRBD1 (6 bases). Germline-derived CDR1 and CDR2 are SGHTA and FQGNSA. The CDR3 is 13 amino acids. V was trimmed by 1 base and J by 4 bases, leaving 8 bases between them. CDR3 sequence: CASSLGQEYEQYF. The CDR3 DNA is TGTGCCAGCAGCTTAGGACAGGAATACGAGCAGTACTTC. Based on the CDR3 plus reference TRBV7-2 and TRBJ2-7, the full variable domain is GAGVSQSPSNKVTEKGKDVELRCDPISGHTALYWYRQSLGQGLEFLIYFQGNSAPDKSGLPSDRFSAERTGGSVSTLTIQRTQQEDSAVYLCASSLGQEYEQYFGPGTRLTVT.

J is TRBJ1-2 and V is TRBV15; tentatively, D is TRBD1 (5 bases). The CDR3 extends over 19 amino acids. V shed 0 bases and J shed 3 bases, with 23 bases lying between them. Germline CDR1 LNHNV, CDR2 YYDKDF (reference sequence). The CDR3 region is CATSRDGIGRAEGDYGYTF. The DNA of the CDR3 is TGTGCCACCAGCAGAGATGGGATCGGCAGGGCCGAAGGGGACTATGGCTACACCTTC.

V usage is TRBV25-1 and J usage is TRBJ2-1, with TRBD2 matching over 10 bases. Germline V gene data show CDR1 as MGHDK and CDR2 as SYGVNS. The CDR3 loop spans 16 amino acids. V dropped 2 bases and J dropped 9; count of bases not matched to a gene: 10. The CDR3 nucleotides read TGTGCCAGCAGTGAACCCTCTAGCGGGAGTGTGACTGAGCAGTTCTTC. Its translation: CASSEPSSGSVTEQFF.

The chain uses TRBV5-1 and TRBJ1-1; D might be TRBD1 (5 bases). V was shortened by 3 bases and J by 6 bases, with 15 bases between the two germline ends. In germline, CDR1 is SGHRS, CDR2 YFSETQ. This CDR3 has 14 residues. This CDR3 reads CASSWGFQSAEAFF. In DNA form, the CDR3 reads TGCGCCAGCAGCTGGGGGTTCCAGAGCGCTGAAGCTTTCTTT. The full variable domain, with the rest looked up from reference TRBV5-1 and TRBJ1-1, is KAGVTQTPRYLIKTRGQQVTLSCSPISGHRSVSWYQQTPGQGLQFLFEYFSETQRNKGNFPGRFSGRQFSNSRSEMNVSTLELGDSALYLCASSWGFQSAEAFFGQGTRLTVV.

V is TRBV9 and J is TRBJ2-7; D uncertain. The CDR3 sequence is 15 residues long. CDR1 and CDR2 (germline): SGDLS, YYNGEE. The V gene lost 0 bases and the J gene lost 6 bases, with 16 bases spanning the gap. CDR3 in amino acids: CASSVGDILLGEQYF. CDR3 DNA sequence: TGTGCCAGCAGCGTAGGGGATATTCTTTTGGGCGAGCAGTACTTC.

The chain employs TRBV18 and TRBJ2-2, with D hard to call. The CDR3 extends over 14 amino acids. The germline V and J ends were trimmed by 3 bases and 4 bases, with 9 bases remaining between them. Germline V gives CDR1 KGHSH, CDR2 LQKENI. For the CDR3, the DNA is TGTGCCAGCTCACCCCTGGACCGCACCGGGGAGCTGTTTTTT. Its protein is CASSPLDRTGELFF.

J is TRBJ2-5 and V is TRBV29-1; possible D gene TRBD1, 5 bases. The assigned J gene may be wrong: the sequence end matches TRBJ2-7 better. This CDR3 is 13 amino acids long. Germline V CDR1 and CDR2: SQVTM, ANQGSEA. In DNA form, the CDR3 reads TGCAGCGTTGAAGATCGGGTAGGGGACGAGCAGTACTTC. Translated, it gives CSVEDRVGDEQYF.

The V gene is TRBV4-3, the J gene TRBJ2-3; D tentatively fits TRBD1 or TRBD2 (6 bases each). Germline-derived CDR1 and CDR2 are LGHNA and YSLEER. Trimming stripped 0 bases from V and 6 bases from J, with 13 bases between. The CDR3 runs 15 residues. The CDR3 reads CASSQEKRGGDTQYF. The CDR3 coding sequence is TGCGCCAGCAGCCAAGAAAAGCGAGGGGGGGATACGCAGTATTTT.

This clone was seen only once. The chain has TRBV4-1 and TRBJ2-1; 7 bases map to TRBD2. This CDR3 is built from 16 residues. Germline V CDR1 and CDR2: MGHRA, YSYEKL. J lost 0 bases, V lost 4 bases, and 6 bases had no gene match. CDR3 coding DNA: TGCGCCAGCAGCCCCCCCGGCGGGAGCTCCTACAATGAGCAGTTCTTC. The encoded protein is CASSPPGGSSYNEQFF.

V is TRBV19 and J is TRBJ1-1; D perhaps matches TRBD1 (5 bases). This CDR3 has 14 amino acids. Germline V gene data show CDR1 as LNHDA and CDR2 as SQIVND (reference sequence). Trimming took 6 bases from V and 7 from J, leaving 18 bases between them. The CDR3 here is CASSTAAGLFEAFF. CDR3 DNA sequence: TGTGCCAGTAGCACCGCGGCGGGGCTCTTTGAAGCTTTCTTT.

This clone was counted between two and nine times. The rearrangement links TRBV7-9 to TRBJ1-5, with no clear D. The ends were cut back, 5 bases at V and 3 bases at J, with 2 bases in the middle. CDR1 and CDR2 from the germline V gene are SEHNR and FQNEAQ (reference sequence). This CDR3 comprises 11 residues. The CDR3, as DNA: TGTGCCAGCAGCCCCAATCAGCCCCAGCATTTT. This encodes CASSPNQPQHF. Supplemented by reference TRBV7-9 and TRBJ1-5, the full variable domain reads DTGVSQNPRHKITKRGQNVTFRCDPISEHNRLYWYRQTLGQGPEFLTYFQNEAQLEKSRLLSDRFSAERPKGSFSTLEIQRTEQGDSAMYLCASSPNQPQHFGDGTRLSIL.

The V call is TRBV19, the J call TRBJ2-3, with 9 bases fitting TRBD2. This CDR3 contains 15 residues. The V gene's germline CDR1 is LNHDA and CDR2 SQIVND (reference sequence). Unmatched junction bases numbered 4, after V lost 1 base and J lost 5 bases. The CDR3 loop reads CASSIGPAGGDTQYF. The CDR3 nucleotides are TGTGCCAGTAGTATAGGACCAGCGGGAGGAGATACGCAGTATTTT.

The chain is built from TRBV6-6 and TRBJ2-3; no clear D gene. In germline, CDR1 is MNHNY, CDR2 SVGAGI (reference sequence). The CDR3 is made up of 13 amino acids. With 5 bases removed from V and 0 bases from J, the gap between germline ends came to 6 bases. In nucleotides, the CDR3 is TGTGCCAGCAGTCGGTTGAGCACAGATACGCAGTATTTT. It yields the protein CASSRLSTDTQYF.

The chain links TRBV11-2 to TRBJ2-7; no reliable D call. This CDR3 region has 11 residues. Trimming removed 5 bases at V and 2 bases at J, with 4 bases between. In germline, CDR1 is SGHAT, CDR2 FQNNGV. The CDR3 is CASSHAYEQYF. CDR3 DNA sequence: TGTGCCAGCAGCCACGCCTACGAGCAGTACTTC.

The gene calls are TRBV4-3 and TRBJ2-1, with TRBD1 matching 9 bases. CDR1 and CDR2 from the germline V gene are LGHNA and YSLEER. The CDR3 extends over 14 amino acids. J gave up 9 bases and V 1 base, and 4 bases lay outside the gene matches. The chain's CDR3 is CASSQGHRGREQFF. CDR3 DNA: TGCGCCAGCAGCCAAGGCCACAGGGGGCGTGAGCAGTTCTTC.

The sample holds a few counts of this clone. The chain employs TRBV6-1 and TRBJ2-7; D not resolved. This CDR3 is built from 10 residues. CDR1 MNHNS and CDR2 SASEGT come from the germline V gene. Trimming took 10 bases from V and 7 from J, leaving 11 bases between them. CDR3 sequence: CAIRLGEQYF. CDR3 nucleotides: TGTGCCATCCGACTCGGTGAGCAGTACTTC.

J is TRBJ1-3 and V is TRBV6-5; TRBD1 is a possible D gene (5 bases). Germline CDR1 reads MNHEY; CDR2 reads SVGAGI. This CDR3 is built from 15 residues. Trimming removed 0 bases at V and 2 bases at J, with 8 bases between. In DNA, the CDR3 is TGTGCCAGCAGTTACTCATGGGGGGCTGGAAACACCATATATTTT. Residues: CASSYSWGAGNTIYF.

As regards this clone: Sequence at one end of the junction differs from germline and may be a read error. V gene TRBV7-7 combines with J gene TRBJ2-7, with unresolved D. Per germline, CDR1 SSHAT and CDR2 FNYEAQ (reference sequence). The CDR3 sequence is 13 residues long. This CDR3 is CASSLTVGNEQYF. CDR3 in DNA: TGTGCTAGCAGCTTAACAGTAGGGAACGAGCAGTACTTC.

The chain combines TRBV10-1 with TRBJ2-1; perhaps TRBD1 as D (5 bases). The CDR3 spans 16 residues. The V end was cut by 0 bases, the J end by 4 bases, with 13 bases between. Germline V gene lookup returns CDR1 WNHNN and CDR2 SYGVQD (reference sequence). The CDR3 DNA sequence: TGCGCCAGCAGTGAGTCGATGCAGGGCAGGTACAATGAGCAGTTCTTC. As protein: CASSESMQGRYNEQFF.

This clone has only a few counts. The rearrangement joins TRBV2 to TRBJ1-1, with D tentatively TRBD1 (5 bases). This CDR3 comprises 14 residues. Germline CDR1 and CDR2: SNHLY and FYNNEI. V dropped 11 bases and J dropped 1 base, with 17 bases sitting between them. CDR3 nucleotides: TGTGCCTCGGTTGGGGCTCTATGGAACACTGAAGCTTTCTTT. Protein product: CASVGALWNTEAFF.

In this sample, this clone turned up once. CDR3 DNA sequence: TGCAGCGCTCCCGACCCCTACAATGAGCAGTTCTTC. Protein: CSAPDPYNEQFF. V gene TRBV29-1 combines with J gene TRBJ2-1; D gene uncertain. V gave up 7 bases and J gave up 2 bases, with 9 bases separating them. CDR3 length equals 12 residues. In germline, CDR1 is SQVTM, CDR2 ANQGSEA.

The rearrangement uses TRBV10-1 and TRBJ2-7; TRBD2 matches 8 bases. J was trimmed by 6 bases and V by 0 bases; bases with no gene match: 10. The germline V gene has CDR1 WNHNN and CDR2 SYGVQD (reference sequence). The CDR3 has 16 amino acids. In DNA form, the CDR3 reads TGCGCCAGCAGTGAGTCGGGCGGGGGGCCTGTTGCCGAGCAGTACTTC. Translating it yields CASSESGGGPVAEQYF.

The CDR3 DNA sequence: TGTGCCAGCAGCCAATTCGCAGGGCTAGGAGGAGATACGCAGTATTTT. It encodes CASSQFAGLGGDTQYF. The chain carries TRBV14 and TRBJ2-3; D may be TRBD1 or TRBD2 (5 bases each). The CDR3 extends over 16 amino acids. V shed 2 bases and J shed 5 bases, with 17 bases lying between them. CDR1 and CDR2 from the germline V gene are SGHDN and FVKESK. Full variable domain (rest looked up from reference TRBV14 and TRBJ2-3): EAGVTQFPSHSVIEKGQTVTLRCDPISGHDNLYWYRRVMGKEIKFLLHFVKESKQDESGMPNNRFLAERTGGTYSTLKVQPAELEDSGVYFCASSQFAGLGGDTQYFGPGTRLTVL.